The rows below give T cell receptor beta chains drawn from one sample of a study of T cells after yellow fever vaccination. TCRdb reprocessed the 5' RACE reads via MiXCR and lists one record per CDR3 protein. This table holds 240,000 or so distinct CDR3 sequences, 6.9% found once. The sequencing used CD4+ T cells sorted from PBMCs, collected 15 days after the yellow fever booster vaccination. These receptors were obtained from a young man who received the YFV17D yellow fever vaccine. Each CDR3 is given with its conserved first and last residue.

J gene: TRBJ2-3
V gene: TRBV7-2
CDR3 protein: CASRQGNTDTQYF

J gene: TRBJ1-5
V gene: TRBV30
CDR3 protein: CAWSPPRVRSIQPQHF

J gene: TRBJ2-3
V gene: TRBV20-1
CDR3 protein: CSAALTSGSNTQYF

J gene: TRBJ2-1
V gene: TRBV7-2
CDR3 protein: CASRFGTSGSNEQFF

J gene: TRBJ2-3
V gene: TRBV11-2
CDR3 protein: CASSPGVAEYF

J gene: TRBJ2-7
V gene: TRBV7-9
CDR3 protein: CASSPQREYGEQYF

J gene: TRBJ2-2
V gene: TRBV7-2
CDR3 protein: CASSLKGALNTGELFF

J gene: TRBJ1-5
V gene: TRBV19
CDR3 protein: CASSIYGNQPQHF

J gene: TRBJ2-3
V gene: TRBV12-3/TRBV12-4
CDR3 protein: CASTPMGTSTDTQYF

J gene: TRBJ2-7
V gene: TRBV12-3/TRBV12-4
CDR3 protein: CASSLAYRSEQYF

J gene: TRBJ2-2
V gene: TRBV27
CDR3 protein: CASSLSGVGELFF

J gene: TRBJ2-3
V gene: TRBV28
CDR3 protein: CASSSSGPFQYF

J gene: TRBJ2-7
V gene: TRBV7-2
CDR3 protein: CASSLDHTYEQYF

J gene: TRBJ2-5
V gene: TRBV4-3
CDR3 protein: CASSQDVPGGLRETQYF

J gene: TRBJ1-2
V gene: TRBV12-3/TRBV12-4
CDR3 protein: CASRTTDRYGYTF

J gene: TRBJ2-2
V gene: TRBV5-1
CDR3 protein: CASSFGRANTGELFF

J gene: TRBJ2-2
V gene: TRBV12-3/TRBV12-4
CDR3 protein: CASNPGGVAGELFF

J gene: TRBJ2-1
V gene: TRBV10-3
CDR3 protein: CAISPGLVGSYNEQFF

J gene: TRBJ1-3
V gene: TRBV5-4
CDR3 protein: CASSLARDGSGNTIYF

J gene: TRBJ2-3
V gene: TRBV20-1
CDR3 protein: CSARVGDTQYF

J gene: TRBJ2-1
V gene: TRBV7-2
CDR3 protein: CASSFLTGGREQFF

J gene: TRBJ2-7
V gene: TRBV20-1
CDR3 protein: CSARDRDRLSYEQYF

J gene: TRBJ1-1
V gene: TRBV20-1
CDR3 protein: CSATKGNTEAFF

J gene: TRBJ2-3
V gene: TRBV20-1
CDR3 protein: CSAPDVAVGTDTQYF

J gene: TRBJ2-7
V gene: TRBV7-2
CDR3 protein: CASSLSDPYGRRGTEQYF

J gene: TRBJ1-2
V gene: TRBV5-1
CDR3 protein: CASSLDLVYGYTF

J gene: TRBJ2-5
V gene: TRBV28
CDR3 protein: CASSFAPDRAKGTQYF

J gene: TRBJ1-5
V gene: TRBV7-8
CDR3 protein: CASSSRRNQPQHF

J gene: TRBJ2-1
V gene: TRBV12-5
CDR3 protein: CASGLVLVANEQFF

J gene: TRBJ1-2
V gene: TRBV29-1
CDR3 protein: CSGLQGAGYGYTF

J gene: TRBJ1-2
V gene: TRBV6-5
CDR3 protein: CASSYSPPAGRHLYGYTF

J gene: TRBJ2-3
V gene: TRBV20-1
CDR3 protein: CSARVGGVNTDTQYF

J gene: TRBJ2-1
V gene: TRBV24-1
CDR3 protein: CATSDPGPHEQFF